Here is one T cell receptor (beta chain) with its context. The data originate from a study of T cell responses to AZD1222 COVID-19 vaccine. Germline assignment: CDR1 ENHRY and CDR2 SYGVKD. Trimming cost V 3 bases and J 0 bases, with 8 bases left between them. This CDR3 spans 14 amino acids. Second-dose groups at about 4 or about 12 weeks were pooled. Repertoires were generated with immunoSEQ multiplex PCR, while TCRdb's copy carries only in-frame clones and drops some. The table includes 150,000 to 200,000 clones, about 90% detected once. This chain uses TRBV10-3 with TRBJ1-2, with no clear D. The clonotype comes from an adult who received the AZD1222 COVID-19 vaccine. This material consisted of peripheral blood, taken 28 days after the second AZD1222 dose. The CDR3 bases are TGTGCCATCAGTGAAAGACCGACTAACTATGGCTACACCTTC. This translates into CAISERPTNYGYTF.